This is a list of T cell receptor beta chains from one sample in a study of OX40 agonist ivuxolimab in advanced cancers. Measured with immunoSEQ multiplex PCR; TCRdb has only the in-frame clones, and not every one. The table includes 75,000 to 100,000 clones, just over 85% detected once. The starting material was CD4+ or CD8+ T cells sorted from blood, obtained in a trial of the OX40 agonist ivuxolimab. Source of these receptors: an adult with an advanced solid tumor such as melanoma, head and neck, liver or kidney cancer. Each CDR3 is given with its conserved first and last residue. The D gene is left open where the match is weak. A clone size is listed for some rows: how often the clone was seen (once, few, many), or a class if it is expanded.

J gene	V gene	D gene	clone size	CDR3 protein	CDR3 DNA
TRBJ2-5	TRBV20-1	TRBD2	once	CSAPRGETQYF	TGCAGTGCCCCGCGGGGGGAGACCCAGTACTTC
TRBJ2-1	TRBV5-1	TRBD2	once	CASQREAGDEQFF	TGCGCCAGCCAGCGGGAGGCCGGGGATGAGCAGTTCTTC
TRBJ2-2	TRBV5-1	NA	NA	CASSVGTSTGELFF	TGCGCCAGCAGTGTCGGGACGAGTACCGGGGAGCTGTTTTTT
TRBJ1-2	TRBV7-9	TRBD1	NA	CASRATGDYGYTF	TGTGCCAGCAGGGCGACAGGGGACTATGGCTACACCTTC
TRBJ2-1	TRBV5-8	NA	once	CASSLEGVDNEQFF	TGTGCCAGCAGCTTGGAAGGGGTAGACAATGAGCAGTTCTTC
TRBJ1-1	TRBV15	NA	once	CATSREGHTEAFF	TGTGCCACCAGCAGAGAGGGACACACTGAAGCTTTCTTT
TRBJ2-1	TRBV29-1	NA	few	CSVSSYNEQFF	TGCAGCGTTAGCTCCTACAATGAGCAGTTCTTC
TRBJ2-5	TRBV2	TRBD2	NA	CASRVGLAGGETQYF	TGTGCCAGCAGGGTGGGACTAGCGGGAGGAGAGACCCAGTACTTC
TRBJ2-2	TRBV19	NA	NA	CASTKVGTGELFF	TGTGCCAGTACTAAAGTTGGCACCGGGGAGCTGTTTTTT
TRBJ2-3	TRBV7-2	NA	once	CASSERGAGSNTQYF	TGTGCCAGCAGCGAACGGGGCGCAGGTTCGAATACGCAGTATTTT
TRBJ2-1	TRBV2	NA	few	CASSGQNNEQFF	TGTGCCAGCAGTGGGCAGAACAATGAGCAGTTCTTC
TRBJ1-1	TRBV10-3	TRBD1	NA	CAIRAGQGVTEAFF	TGTGCCATCAGGGCGGGACAGGGGGTCACTGAAGCTTTCTTT
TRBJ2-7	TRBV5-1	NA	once	CASSLDGGGTLYF	TGCGCCAGCAGCTTGGACGGTGGCGGAACTTTGTACTTC
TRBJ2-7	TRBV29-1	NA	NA	CSATTGPAYEQYF	TGCAGCGCTACTACGGGCCCAGCCTACGAGCAGTACTTC
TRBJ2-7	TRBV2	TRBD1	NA	CASSGTGYEQYF	TGTGCCAGCAGCGGGACAGGGTACGAGCAGTACTTC
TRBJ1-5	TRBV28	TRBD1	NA	CASSLFYPDRGDQPQHF	TGTGCCAGCAGTTTATTTTATCCCGACAGGGGGGACCAGCCCCAGCATTTT
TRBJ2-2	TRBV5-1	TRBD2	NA	CASSPGLGGGELFF	TGCGCCAGCAGCCCGGGACTAGGCGGCGGGGAGCTGTTTTTT
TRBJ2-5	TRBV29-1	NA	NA	CSVGGGTLQETQYF	TGCAGCGTGGGTGGGGGGACACTTCAAGAGACCCAGTACTTC
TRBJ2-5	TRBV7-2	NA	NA	CASSFNSLGSQETQYF	TGTGCCAGCAGCTTTAACTCTCTCGGGAGCCAAGAGACCCAGTACTTC
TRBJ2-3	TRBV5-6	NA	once	CASSPVAKDTQYF	TGTGCCAGCAGCCCGGTAGCAAAAGATACGCAGTATTTT
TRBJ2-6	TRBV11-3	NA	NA	CASSLEGSGANVLTF	TGTGCCAGCAGCTTAGAGGGCTCTGGGGCCAACGTCCTGACTTTC
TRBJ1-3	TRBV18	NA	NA	CASSSGSRNSGNTIYF	TGTGCCAGCTCCTCCGGGAGCAGGAACTCTGGAAACACCATATATTTT
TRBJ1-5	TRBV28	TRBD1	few	CASSPLGQGVLPQHF	TGTGCCAGCAGCCCCCTCGGACAGGGAGTCTTGCCCCAGCATTTT
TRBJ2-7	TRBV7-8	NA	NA	CASSLFGYEQYF	TGTGCCAGCAGCTTATTTGGGTACGAGCAGTACTTC
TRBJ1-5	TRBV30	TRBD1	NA	CAWSRQGDQPQHF	TGTGCCTGGAGTAGACAGGGAGATCAGCCCCAGCATTTT
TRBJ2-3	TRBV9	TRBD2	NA	CASSAGLADTDTQYF	TGTGCCAGCAGCGCCGGACTAGCGGACACAGATACGCAGTATTTT
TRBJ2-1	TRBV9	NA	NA	CASSGDPRGEQFF	TGTGCCAGCAGCGGGGACCCCCGGGGTGAGCAGTTCTTC
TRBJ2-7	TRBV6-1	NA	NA	CASNLQYGREQYF	TGTGCCAGCAATTTACAGTATGGCCGCGAGCAGTACTTC